The 2 T cell receptor beta chains below were found in one sample sequenced in a study of PD-1 blockade in classical Hodgkin lymphoma (dated by TCRdb to about 2020). The time point label for this specimen denotes: cycle 2 day 1 (C2D1) of nivolumab. All trial patients had relapsed after autologous stem cell transplantation, with cohorts A, B and C differing in prior brentuximab vedotin exposure. Preparation of the library involved the immunoSEQ multiplex PCR assay. Drawn from immuneACCESS, this table holds only the in-frame rearrangements with V and J called that TCRdb kept. Clones are partly lost; checked studies trace under half to an unresolved V gene and leave the rest unexplained. In this sample the table shows about 100,000 clones, approximately 90% of which occur a single time. The top ten clones comprise under 8% of the sample. The specimen comprised peripheral blood mononuclear cells (PBMCs), sampled before the second cycle of nivolumab. Every receptor here comes from a human donor with classical Hodgkin lymphoma.

The chain uses TRBV5-1 and TRBJ2-1, with D possibly matching TRBD2 (6 bases). Germline CDR1 reads SGHRS; CDR2 reads YFSETQ. The V end lost 1 base, the J end lost 2 bases, and 10 bases lay between the germline ends. The CDR3 runs to 15 residues. The CDR3 is CASSLTSSPYNEQFF. The DNA of the CDR3 is TGCGCCAGCAGCTTGACTAGCTCACCCTACAATGAGCAGTTCTTC.

The chain employs TRBV30 and TRBJ1-4, with 8 bases identical to TRBD1. Per germline, CDR1 GTSNPN and CDR2 SVGIG (reference sequence). The CDR3 contains 21 residues. Germline trimming cut 0 bases from V and 6 bases from J; bases unmatched to any gene: 24. CDR3 loop: CAWSVGLFYGRLDRDYEKLFF. CDR3 nucleotide sequence: TGTGCCTGGAGTGTTGGTTTATTTTATGGTCGCTTGGACAGGGATTATGAAAAACTGTTTTTT.